Sequencing of this T cell receptor (beta chain) was carried out in a study of blood T cell repertoires in COVID-19. Study-wide background: Sites in the United States, Italy and Spain provided acute and convalescent COVID-19 samples. The cDNA or gDNA used as material had been derived from T cells, B-cell-depleted T cells, or PBMCs.

Per the authors' pipeline: For nucleated cells, counts were estimated from reference gene primer amplification. The repertoire was sequenced with immunoSEQ multiplex PCR; TCRdb's copy has only in-frame clones and lacks some. That table furnishes V, J and clone size, whereas the DNA furnished D and trimming. The table records a few hundred thousand clones, around 87% of them present only once. The CDR3 has 13 residues. V was pared by 8 bases and J by 3 bases, with 2 bases of the junction left unmatched. Germline assignment: CDR1 LNHDA and CDR2 SQIVND (reference sequence). Among Cohort 3 donors, those recovered had two negative PCRs, clearance, or symptom resolution.

This sequence joins TRBV19 and TRBJ1-3; 9 bases are shared with TRBD1. The clonotype comes from a man aged 30 to 45 who had recovered from COVID-19. The sequencing sample was made of PBMCs or T cells enriched from blood (not recorded which). CDR3 residues: CASGTGFGNTIYF. DNA of the CDR3: TGTGCCAGTGGGACAGGGTTTGGAAACACCATATATTTT.